This T cell receptor beta chain stems from a study of monozygotic twins with inflammatory bowel disease. TCRdb re-called the 5' RACE reads; one entry per CDR3 protein, DNA not given. The sample has 400,000 or so distinct CDR3 sequences. CDR3 length equals 14 residues. The chain joins TRBV5-3 to TRBJ2-3; checking the TCRdb D call of TRBD2 is not possible without DNA. TRBV5-3 is noted as an ORF with a role that remains uncertain. Sequences were obtained from blood. The TCR comes from a human donor with ulcerative colitis or Crohn's disease, or a healthy co-twin of an affected twin (not recorded which). This CDR3 reads CARSCGGATDTQYF.